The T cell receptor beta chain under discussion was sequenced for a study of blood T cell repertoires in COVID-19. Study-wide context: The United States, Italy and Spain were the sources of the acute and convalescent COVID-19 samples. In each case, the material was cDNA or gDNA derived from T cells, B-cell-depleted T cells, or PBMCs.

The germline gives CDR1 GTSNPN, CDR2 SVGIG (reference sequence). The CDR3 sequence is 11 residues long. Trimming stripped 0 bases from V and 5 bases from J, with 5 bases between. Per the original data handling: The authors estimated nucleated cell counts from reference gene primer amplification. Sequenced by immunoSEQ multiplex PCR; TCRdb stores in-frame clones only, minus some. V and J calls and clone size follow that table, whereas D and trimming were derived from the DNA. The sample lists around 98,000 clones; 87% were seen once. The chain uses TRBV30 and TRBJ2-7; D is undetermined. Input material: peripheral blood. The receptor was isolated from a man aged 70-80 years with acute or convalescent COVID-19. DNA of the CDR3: TGTGCCTGGAGTGTAAAGCACGAGCAGTACTTC. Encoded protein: CAWSVKHEQYF. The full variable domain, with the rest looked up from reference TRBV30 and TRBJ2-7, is SQTIHQWPATLVQPVGSPLSLECTVEGTSNPNLYWYRQAAGRGLQLLFYSVGIGQISSEVPQNLSASRPQDRQFILSSKKLLLSDSGFYLCAWSVKHEQYFGPGTRLTVT.